This T cell receptor beta chain was sequenced in a study of a mutant IDH1 vaccine in newly diagnosed glioma. As for the study in general: Treated patients had a mean age of 40.4 years and a roughly 62% male, around 38% female split. Most patients had received both radiotherapy and temozolomide, the prior options being radiotherapy, temozolomide, or both.

This clone came up a few times. Its antigen is unknown. Trimming left V 7 bases short and J 4 bases short, with 16 bases between. Germline CDR1 reads MDHEN; CDR2 reads SYDVKM. The CDR3 loop spans 14 amino acids. Study findings and constraints: Pseudoprogression showed no apparent link to changes in top peripheral T cell clonotypes.

TCRdb's table, derived via immunoSEQ multiplex PCR, lists solely in-frame clones and lacks some. The sample carries over 50,000 clones, just under 90% recorded once. Noted time point: week 5, during vaccination. Vaccination comprised doses that each held 300 ug of mutant IDH1 20-mer peptide, plus topical imiquimod. New WHO grade 3 or 4 astrocytomas that were IDH1-mutant and ATRX-lost occurred in the donors. The chain carries TRBV28 and TRBJ1-1; D not certain. The input for sequencing was PBMCs, taken from a glioma patient whose treatment included an IDH1 peptide vaccine. This TCR was recovered from a middle-aged woman with glioma. This CDR3 is CASTLQGEGTEAFF. CDR3 sequence (DNA): TGTGCCAGCACCTTACAAGGAGAGGGCACTGAAGCTTTCTTT.